This T cell receptor beta chain derives from a study of blood T cell repertoires in COVID-19. Trimming shortened V by 1 base and J by 1 base, and 10 bases separated the two germline ends. The germline V gene has CDR1 SGHDN and CDR2 FVKESK. The length of the CDR3 is 15 residues. Recovered status applied to Cohort 3 donors who had two consecutive negative PCRs. It also applied to those with clearance or with symptom resolution. TCRdb's table, derived via immunoSEQ multiplex PCR, lists solely in-frame clones and lacks some. Seen here are more than 150,000 clones, approximately 80% observed once, and the top ten hold 10% to 15%.

V and J are TRBV14 and TRBJ1-1; unclear D gene. The clonotype originates from a woman aged 55-70 years who had recovered from COVID-19. Sequenced sample: PBMCs or T cells enriched from blood (not recorded which). CDR3 sequence: CASSQAFLQNTEAFF. The CDR3 bases are TGTGCCAGCAGCCAAGCGTTCTTACAGAACACTGAAGCTTTCTTT.